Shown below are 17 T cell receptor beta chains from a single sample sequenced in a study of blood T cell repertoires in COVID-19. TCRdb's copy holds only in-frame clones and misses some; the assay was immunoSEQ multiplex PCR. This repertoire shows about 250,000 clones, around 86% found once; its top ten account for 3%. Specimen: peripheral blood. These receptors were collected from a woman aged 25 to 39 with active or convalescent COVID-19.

CDR3 amino acids: CASSARSANTGELFF. The CDR3 nucleotides are TGTGCCAGCAGCGCACGGAGCGCGAACACCGGGGAGCTGTTTTTT. The chain uses TRBV9 and TRBJ2-2, with no clear D. Trimming left V 3 bases short and J 0 bases short, with 9 bases between. The CDR3 is made up of 15 amino acids. Germline CDR1 and CDR2: SGDLS and YYNGEE. The full variable domain, rest sourced from reference TRBV9 and TRBJ2-2, is DSGVTQTPKHLITATGQRVTLRCSPRSGDLSVYWYQQSLDQGLQFLIQYYNGEERAKGNILERFSAQQFPDLHSELNLSSLELGDSALYFCASSARSANTGELFFGEGSRLTVL.

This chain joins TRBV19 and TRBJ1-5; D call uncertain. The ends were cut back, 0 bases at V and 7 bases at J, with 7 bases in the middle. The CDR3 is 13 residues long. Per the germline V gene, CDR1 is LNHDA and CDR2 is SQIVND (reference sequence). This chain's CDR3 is CASSIDRWQPQHF. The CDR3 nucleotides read TGTGCCAGTAGTATAGATCGGTGGCAGCCCCAGCATTTT.

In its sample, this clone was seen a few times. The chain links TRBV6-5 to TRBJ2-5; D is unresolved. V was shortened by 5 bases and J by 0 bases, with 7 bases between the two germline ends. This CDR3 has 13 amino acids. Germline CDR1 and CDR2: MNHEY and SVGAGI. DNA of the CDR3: TGTGCCAGCAGTCTATCTCACCAAGAGACCCAGTACTTC. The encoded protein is CASSLSHQETQYF.

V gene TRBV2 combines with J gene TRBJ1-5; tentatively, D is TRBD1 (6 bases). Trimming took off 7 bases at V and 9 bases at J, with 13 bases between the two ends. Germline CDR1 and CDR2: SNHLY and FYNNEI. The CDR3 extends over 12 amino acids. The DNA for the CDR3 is TGTGCCAGCAAGGACAGTTTGGGGCCCCAGCATTTT. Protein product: CASKDSLGPQHF.

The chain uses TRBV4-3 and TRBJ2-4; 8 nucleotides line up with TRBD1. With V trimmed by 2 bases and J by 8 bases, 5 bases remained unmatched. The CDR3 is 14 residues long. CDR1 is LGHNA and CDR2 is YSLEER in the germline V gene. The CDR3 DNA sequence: TGCGCCAGCAGCCAACAAGACAGGGGCGACATTCAGTACTTC. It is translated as CASSQQDRGDIQYF.

CDR3 sequence: CASSMLAGGHGQYF. The DNA of the CDR3 is TGTGCCAGCAGTATGTTAGCGGGGGGGCATGGGCAGTATTTT. The rearrangement links TRBV27 to TRBJ2-3, with 11 nucleotides matching TRBD2. The ends lost 5 bases at V and 11 bases at J; junction bases unmatched: 9. The CDR3 spans 14 residues. Germline lookup yields CDR1 MNHEY and CDR2 SMNVEV (reference sequence).

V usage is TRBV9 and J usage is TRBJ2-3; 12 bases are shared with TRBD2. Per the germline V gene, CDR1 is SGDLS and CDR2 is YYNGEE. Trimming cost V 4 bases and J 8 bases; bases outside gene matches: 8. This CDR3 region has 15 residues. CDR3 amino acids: CASSSLAGGPGTQYF. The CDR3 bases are TGTGCCAGCAGCAGCCTAGCGGGGGGGCCGGGTACGCAGTATTTT.

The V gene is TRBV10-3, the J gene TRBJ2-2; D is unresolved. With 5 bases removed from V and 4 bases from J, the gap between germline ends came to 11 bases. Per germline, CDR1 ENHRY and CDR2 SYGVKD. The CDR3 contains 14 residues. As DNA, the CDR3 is TGTGCCATCAGTCTAGGCCCATTCACCGGGGAGCTGTTTTTT. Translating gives CAISLGPFTGELFF.

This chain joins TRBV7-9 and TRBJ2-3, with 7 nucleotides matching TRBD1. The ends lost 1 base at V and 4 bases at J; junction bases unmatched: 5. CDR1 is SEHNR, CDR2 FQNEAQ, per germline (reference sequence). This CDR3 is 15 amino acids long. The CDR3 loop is CASSLDLGQADTQYF. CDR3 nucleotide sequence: TGTGCCAGCAGCTTAGATTTAGGACAGGCAGATACGCAGTATTTT.

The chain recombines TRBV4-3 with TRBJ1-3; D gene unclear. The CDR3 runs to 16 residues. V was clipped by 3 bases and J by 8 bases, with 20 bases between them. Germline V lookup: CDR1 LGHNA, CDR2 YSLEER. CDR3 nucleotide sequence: TGCGCCAGCAGCCATTCCCCGGGGAGGTCCGAGGACACCATATATTTT. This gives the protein CASSHSPGRSEDTIYF.

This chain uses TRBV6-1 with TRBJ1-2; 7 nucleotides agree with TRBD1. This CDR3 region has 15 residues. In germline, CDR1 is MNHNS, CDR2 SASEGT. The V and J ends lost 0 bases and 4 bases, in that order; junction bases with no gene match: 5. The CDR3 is CASSEAGTAVYGYTF. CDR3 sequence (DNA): TGTGCCAGCAGTGAAGCGGGGACAGCCGTCTATGGCTACACCTTC.

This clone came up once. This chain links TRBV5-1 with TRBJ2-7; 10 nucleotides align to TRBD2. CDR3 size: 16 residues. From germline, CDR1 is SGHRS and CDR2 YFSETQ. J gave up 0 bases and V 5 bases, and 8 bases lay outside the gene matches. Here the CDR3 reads CASRAAASGGSYEQYF. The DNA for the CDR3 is TGCGCCAGCAGGGCTGCGGCTAGCGGGGGCTCCTACGAGCAGTACTTC.

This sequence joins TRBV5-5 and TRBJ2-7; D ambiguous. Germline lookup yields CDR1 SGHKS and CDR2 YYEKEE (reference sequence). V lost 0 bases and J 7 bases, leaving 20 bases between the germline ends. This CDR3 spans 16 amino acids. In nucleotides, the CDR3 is TGTGCCAGCAGCTTGGGCGTGGTCCGGGTCCGCGAGGAGCAGTACTTC. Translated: CASSLGVVRVREEQYF. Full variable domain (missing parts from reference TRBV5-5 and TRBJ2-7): DAGVTQSPTHLIKTRGQQVTLRCSPISGHKSVSWYQQVLGQGPQFIFQYYEKEERGRGNFPDRFSARQFPNYSSELNVNALLLGDSALYLCASSLGVVRVREEQYFGPGTRLTVT.

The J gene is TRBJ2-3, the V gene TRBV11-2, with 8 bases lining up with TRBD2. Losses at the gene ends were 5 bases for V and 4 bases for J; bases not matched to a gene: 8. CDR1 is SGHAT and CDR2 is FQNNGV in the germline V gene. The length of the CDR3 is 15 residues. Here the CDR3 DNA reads TGTGCCAGCAGCCCTAGGCGCGGGGGGTCAGATACGCAGTATTTT. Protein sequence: CASSPRRGGSDTQYF.

The CDR3 protein is CASGQGAITGELFF. The CDR3 DNA reads as TGTGCCAGTGGACAGGGGGCGATCACCGGGGAGCTGTTTTTT. This chain joins TRBV9 and TRBJ2-2, with 11 bases matching TRBD1. Germline assignment: CDR1 SGDLS and CDR2 YYNGEE. V lost 8 bases to trimming and J lost 4 bases; unmatched junction nucleotides: 4. The CDR3 sequence is 14 residues long. The full variable domain, completed using reference TRBV9 and TRBJ2-2, is DSGVTQTPKHLITATGQRVTLRCSPRSGDLSVYWYQQSLDQGLQFLIQYYNGEERAKGNILERFSAQQFPDLHSELNLSSLELGDSALYFCASGQGAITGELFFGEGSRLTVL.

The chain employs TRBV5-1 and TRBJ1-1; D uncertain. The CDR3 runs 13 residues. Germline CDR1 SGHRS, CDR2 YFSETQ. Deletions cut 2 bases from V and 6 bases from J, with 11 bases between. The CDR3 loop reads CASSFLGSAEAFF. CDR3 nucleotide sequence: TGCGCCAGCAGCTTTCTAGGGAGCGCTGAAGCTTTCTTT.

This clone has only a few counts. The CDR3 nucleotides read TGTGCCATCGCTCTGGAACAGGGGATCTTTGGCTACACCTTC. It codes for CAIALEQGIFGYTF. V usage is TRBV10-3 and J usage is TRBJ1-2, with 7 bases identical to TRBD1. J was trimmed by 7 bases and V by 8 bases; bases with no gene match: 13. CDR3 length: 14 residues. CDR1 is ENHRY, CDR2 SYGVKD, per germline.